These T cell receptor beta chains were read from a single sample in a study of blood T cell repertoires in COVID-19. Measured with immunoSEQ multiplex PCR; TCRdb has only the in-frame clones, and not every one. The sample yields hundreds of thousands of clones, 89% seen once. Source material: peripheral blood. These receptor sequences come from a woman aged 30 to 39 with COVID-19, enrolled during active disease. Both conserved end residues are part of each CDR3. A D gene is named only where the DNA matches it firmly. Where a row states a size, it is once, few, many or the class of an expanded clone; other rows omit it.

>NA|TRBJ1-2|TRBV18|NA
TGTGCCAGCTCACCCGGTGGGGCACACGCGACTAACTATGGCTACACCTTC
CASSPGGAHATNYGYTF
>NA|TRBJ1-5|TRBV4-2|TRBD1
TGTGCCAGCAGCCCCGGACAGGGTCGAATTTATAGCAATCAGCCCCAGCATTTT
CASSPGQGRIYSNQPQHF
>few|TRBJ1-2|TRBV7-9|NA
TGTGCCAGCAGCTCGACTGGTATCTATGGCTACACCTTC
CASSSTGIYGYTF
>NA|TRBJ2-2|TRBV5-1|TRBD2
TGCGCCAGCAGCTTGCGGGGGGATGGCACCGGGGAGCTGTTTTTT
CASSLRGDGTGELFF
>once|TRBJ1-2|TRBV18|TRBD1
TGTGCCAGCTCACCGCCCGACAGGGGAGGGTATGGCTACACCTTC
CASSPPDRGGYGYTF
>NA|TRBJ1-5|TRBV6-6|TRBD1
TGTGCCAGCAGTTACGCAGGGGGAAGTAGCAATCAGCCCCAGCATTTT
CASSYAGGSSNQPQHF
>once|TRBJ2-3|TRBV10-1|TRBD1
TGCGCCAGCAGACGCGGACAGGGGACGAGCACAGATACGCAGTATTTT
CASRRGQGTSTDTQYF
>NA|TRBJ1-5|TRBV19|NA
TGTGCCAGTACCCCGGCCGGGGGACCCCAGCATTTT
CASTPAGGPQHF
>NA|TRBJ1-2|TRBV25-1|NA
TGTGCCAGCAGTGAATGGGGGAGGGATGGCTACACCTTC
CASSEWGRDGYTF
>NA|TRBJ1-2|TRBV29-1|NA
TGCGGGGGGGCAGAAGGCTATGGCTACACCTTC
CGGAEGYGYTF
>NA|TRBJ2-5|TRBV6-5|TRBD2
TGTGCCAGCGGGGGTCCCGGGAGGGCCCAGTACTTC
CASGGPGRAQYF
>NA|TRBJ1-4|TRBV5-1|TRBD1
TGCGCCAGCAGCTTGGCTGGACAGGGGATTAATGAAAAACTGTTTTTT
CASSLAGQGINEKLFF
>NA|TRBJ1-1|TRBV2|TRBD1
TGTGCCAGCAGTGAAGGGACAGGGGGCCCTGAAGCTTTCTTT
CASSEGTGGPEAFF
>NA|TRBJ2-2|TRBV20-1|TRBD2
TGCAGTGCTAGTCCCTTGGGTATAGCGGGAGTGACCGGGGAGCTGTTTTTT
CSASPLGIAGVTGELFF
>NA|TRBJ1-3|TRBV7-2|NA
TGTGCCAGCAGCCTAAGCGGGGGGTTGGCAAACACCATATATTTT
CASSLSGGLANTIYF
>few|TRBJ2-6|TRBV6-5|NA
TGTGCCAGCAGTTACATCGAGGGTCGCGGGGCCAACGTCCTGACTTTC
CASSYIEGRGANVLTF
>NA|TRBJ2-7|TRBV3-1/TRBV3-2|TRBD1
TGTGCCAGCAGCCCGACAGGGGCCTACGAGCAGTACTTC
CASSPTGAYEQYF
>NA|TRBJ2-6|TRBV6-2/TRBV6-3|NA
TGTGCCAGCGGTTGGGGAGCTGGGGCCAACGTCCTGACTTTC
CASGWGAGANVLTF
>NA|TRBJ2-1|TRBV6-4|TRBD2
TGTGCCAGCAGTGAGAAGCGGGAGATTGGAAATGAGCAGTTCTTC
CASSEKREIGNEQFF
>NA|TRBJ2-5|TRBV29-1|TRBD2
TGCAGCGTTCCTCTTATTAGCGGGGGGGCCCGAGAGACCCAGTACTTC
CSVPLISGGARETQYF
>NA|TRBJ1-5|TRBV5-1|NA
TGCGCCAGCACCCGAGACGGGGATAGCAATCAGCCCCAGCATTTT
CASTRDGDSNQPQHF
>NA|TRBJ1-2|TRBV24-1|TRBD1
TGTGCCACCAGTGATCCAACACCACAGGGGGCGAAGGACTATGGCTACACCTTC
CATSDPTPQGAKDYGYTF
>once|TRBJ2-3|TRBV9|TRBD2
TGTGCCAGCAGCGTAGAAGTGGCTAGCCTAGCGGGTACGCAGTATTTT
CASSVEVASLAGTQYF
>NA|TRBJ2-1|TRBV4-1|TRBD2
TGCGCCAGCAGCCAAGGCCTGGGGCTAGCGGCCAGCTCCTACAATGAGCAGTTCTTC
CASSQGLGLAASSYNEQFF
>NA|TRBJ1-5|TRBV19|NA
TGTGCCAGTAGTATAGCGGGAGACGACCCAAGGGAGTTTCGCCAGCCCCAGCATTTT
CASSIAGDDPREFRQPQHF
>NA|TRBJ2-1|TRBV7-2|TRBD1
TGTGCCAGCAGCTTAGCCGGACCCGGGACAGGGATCCTCGATGAGCAGTTCTTC
CASSLAGPGTGILDEQFF
>NA|TRBJ2-1|TRBV11-2|NA
TGTGCCAGCAGCTTAGATACCAGCCAGGAAACGAAACTCTACAATGAGCAGTTCTTC
CASSLDTSQETKLYNEQFF
>NA|TRBJ1-2|TRBV7-2|NA
TGTGCCAGCAGCCCCACAGGATCCTATGGCTACACCTTC
CASSPTGSYGYTF
>NA|TRBJ1-2|TRBV6-6|NA
TGTGCCAGCACCATCGCGGGGGGAGGGAACTATGGCTACACCTTC
CASTIAGGGNYGYTF
>NA|TRBJ1-1|TRBV5-4|NA
TGTGCCAGCAGCTTGGCTTTCGTGACAGGGAACACTGAAGCTTTCTTT
CASSLAFVTGNTEAFF
>NA|TRBJ2-5|TRBV6-2/TRBV6-3|TRBD1
TGTGCCAGCAGTTCCGCAGCCGGGACAGGAGCTTTGGAGGAGACCCAGTACTTC
CASSSAAGTGALEETQYF
>NA|TRBJ2-5|TRBV28|NA
TGTGCCAGCAGTTTTAGGGGGGGACGGGAGACCCAGTACTTC
CASSFRGGRETQYF
>NA|TRBJ2-5|TRBV5-5|NA
TGTGCCAGCAGCCTGGGGGCCCTATATCAAGAGACCCAGTACTTC
CASSLGALYQETQYF
>NA|TRBJ2-3|TRBV30|TRBD2
TGTGCCTGGAATAGCGGGAGGGCAGATACGCAGTATTTT
CAWNSGRADTQYF
>NA|TRBJ2-2|TRBV7-6|TRBD2
TGTGCCAGCAGCTCCGGACTAGCGACCACCGGGGAGCTGTTTTTT
CASSSGLATTGELFF
>NA|TRBJ2-2|TRBV7-9|TRBD1
TGTGCCAGCAGCTTGCTGGGACAGACGTATAGGACCGGGGAGCTGTTTTTT
CASSLLGQTYRTGELFF
>NA|TRBJ2-7|TRBV4-1|NA
TGCGCCAGCAGCCAAGTCCCCTCCGAGCAGTACTTC
CASSQVPSEQYF
>NA|TRBJ1-1|TRBV7-9|NA
TGTGCCAGCAGCTTCTCCCTCAACACTGAAGCTTTCTTT
CASSFSLNTEAFF
>NA|TRBJ2-1|TRBV27|TRBD2
TGTGCCAGCAGTTCCCCCGGGACTAGCTTCTCCTACAATGAGCAGTTCTTC
CASSSPGTSFSYNEQFF
>NA|TRBJ1-4|TRBV7-2|TRBD1
TGTGCCAGCAGCTGGGGAGGGACAGGGGGAAGTGAAAAACTGTTTTTT
CASSWGGTGGSEKLFF
>NA|TRBJ2-2|TRBV4-3|TRBD2
TGCGCCAGCAGCCAAGTCAGCGGGGGTCCTTGGCACACCGGGGAGCTGTTTTTT
CASSQVSGGPWHTGELFF
>NA|TRBJ1-3|TRBV28|TRBD1
TGTGCCAGCAGGGGGACAGGGGCTGGAAACACCATATATTTT
CASRGTGAGNTIYF
>NA|TRBJ1-5|TRBV7-2|NA
TGTGCCAGCAGCTTAGCGGCGACCCAAGGAGAGCCCCAGCATTTT
CASSLAATQGEPQHF
>NA|TRBJ1-1|TRBV19|NA
TGTGCCAGTAGTATGGGCGACGCGTGGGAAGCTTTCTTT
CASSMGDAWEAFF
>once|TRBJ2-2|TRBV18|TRBD1
TGTGCCAGCGCGGGACAGGGGAACACCGGGGAGCTGTTTTTT
CASAGQGNTGELFF
>NA|TRBJ2-7|TRBV5-1|TRBD1
TGCGCCAGCAGCCTGACTCCGCCCGGGACAGGGCTCAACGAGCAGTACTTC
CASSLTPPGTGLNEQYF
>NA|TRBJ2-3|TRBV9|TRBD2
TGTGCCAGCAGCGGGTGGCTAGCGGATACAGATACGCAGTATTTT
CASSGWLADTDTQYF
>NA|TRBJ2-3|TRBV11-2|TRBD2
TGTGCCAGCAGCTTACAGCGGGGGAGCACAGATACGCAGTATTTT
CASSLQRGSTDTQYF
>NA|TRBJ2-1|TRBV24-1|NA
TGTGCCACCAGGAGCGAGGTGGGTCCGGCGTTCTTC
CATRSEVGPAFF
>few|TRBJ2-1|TRBV28|NA
TGTGCCAGCAGTTCAAGGGGGTTAAAGTCCTACAATGAGCAGTTCTTC
CASSSRGLKSYNEQFF
>NA|TRBJ1-6|TRBV27|NA
TGTGCCAGCAGTTTATTAGGGAGCTCCTATAATTCACCCCTCCACTTT
CASSLLGSSYNSPLHF
>NA|TRBJ2-2|TRBV5-4|NA
TGTGCCAGCAGCCCCGTGGGGCAGCCGAACACCGGGGAGCTGTTTTTT
CASSPVGQPNTGELFF
>NA|TRBJ2-7|TRBV12-5|TRBD2
TGTGCTAGTGGTTTGGTACTTCCGGGGGGACCGTCCTACGAGCAGTACTTC
CASGLVLPGGPSYEQYF
>NA|TRBJ2-1|TRBV7-9|TRBD1
TGTGCCAGCAGCTCCTACAGGGGGCGAGGGAATGAGCAGTTCTTC
CASSSYRGRGNEQFF